This entry describes one TCR beta chain. Its antigen is currently unknown. Expressed TCRB transcripts were sequenced because the entire RNA isolate underwent reverse transcription. The data were produced by immunoSEQ multiplex PCR, yet TCRdb's version contains in-frame clones alone and is incomplete. This sample has a few hundred thousand clones, with around 10% found just once. The data were obtained in a study of beta chain features in type 1 diabetes. Via CD45RO/CCR7/CD25/CD127/CD95/CD27, cells of the CD4+ naive, central memory, regulatory and stem cell-like memory subsets were sorted. The CDR3 length is 15 residues. V lost 5 bases and J lost 7, with 20 bases in between. Germline CDR1 reads SGHTA; CDR2 reads FQGNSA. Study results and caveats: At VDJ recombination sites, type 1 diabetes patients had fewer insertions and more deleted nucleotides. Among all four CD4+ subsets, Type 1 diabetes patients had TCRB CDR3s that were moderately but significantly shorter.

The chain recombines TRBV7-2 with TRBJ2-5, with D perhaps TRBD2 (5 bases). This receptor was obtained from a man aged 30 to 45 with type 1 diabetes. Sequenced input: central memory CD4+ T cells from blood. The CDR3 protein is CASSLSIGPGRTQYF. The DNA of the CDR3 is TGTGCCAGCAGCCTCTCTATCGGACCGGGAAGGACCCAGTACTTC. Variable domain in full (rest from reference TRBV7-2 and TRBJ2-5): GAGVSQSPSNKVTEKGKDVELRCDPISGHTALYWYRQSLGQGLEFLIYFQGNSAPDKSGLPSDRFSAERTGGSVSTLTIQRTQQEDSAVYLCASSLSIGPGRTQYFGPGTRLLVL.